This entry concerns a single T cell receptor beta chain. The antigen is undetermined. These data originate in a study of T cells after yellow fever vaccination. Study outcomes and limitations: The secondary response peaked faster, at day 5 versus 15, but was weaker.

TCRdb independently ran MiXCR on the 5' RACE reads; one entry per CDR3 protein. The sample has 500,000 to 650,000 distinct CDR3 sequences, roughly an eighth seen once; the top ten hold about 15%. The CDR3 runs to 19 residues. Trimming took 4 bases from V and 2 from J; bases not matched to a gene: 14. The germline V gene encodes CDR1 SGHVS and CDR2 FQNEAQ. The receptor comes from a man between 25 and 39 years old who received the YFV17D yellow fever vaccine. This rearrangement joins TRBV7-8 to TRBJ2-5; TRBD2 agrees at 12 bases. The sequenced sample was PBMCs, obtained on the day of the yellow fever booster vaccination. The CDR3 sequence: CASSYLAGGAADAQETQYF. In DNA form, the CDR3 reads TGTGCCAGCAGCTACCTAGCGGGAGGGGCCGCCGACGCACAAGAGACCCAGTACTTC. The full variable domain, with the rest looked up from reference TRBV7-8 and TRBJ2-5, is GAGVSQSPRYKVAKRGQDVALRCDPISGHVSLFWYQQALGQGPEFLTYFQNEAQLDKSGLPSDRFFAERPEGSVSTLKIQRTQQEDSAVYLCASSYLAGGAADAQETQYFGPGTRLLVL.